These 13 T cell receptor beta chains came from one sample sequenced in a study of CD8+ T cells in alopecia areata. Cells from pooled cutaneous lymph nodes were sorted by CD4, CD8alpha, NKG2D, NKG2ACE and other markers. Sequencing relied on a cDNA template that was reverse transcribed from extracted RNA. Data came from immunoSEQ multiplex PCR; TCRdb stores just in-frame clones and leaves some out. The sample presents 200,000 to 300,000 clones, none singletons. Material: CD4+ T cells sorted from a lymph node. Receptor source: a C3H/HeJ mouse with alopecia areata. Mouse strain MHC haplotype: H2-k.

This clone has more than one count but fewer than ten. Genes and germline are mouse. The read is 4 residues too short to cover the CDR3 end, so that end is filled in from the germline J gene. The J gene is TRBJ2-5, the V gene TRBV19, with TRBD1 identical over 7 bases. Germline-derived CDR1 and CDR2 are FNHDT and SITEND (reference sequence). Trimming at V came to 5 bases and at J to 3 bases, leaving 9 bases not matched to a gene. CDR3 length equals 15 residues. The DNA read from the CDR3 is TGTGCCAGCAGCCGGCCCTGGGACAGTCAAGAC. This encodes CASSRPWDSQD. The whole CDR3 sequence reads CASSRPWDSQDTQYF.

This clone was seen only a few times. All gene names here are mouse names. The read ends 4 residues shy of where the CDR3 ends; the end is completed using the germline J gene. The V and J genes are TRBV13-3 and TRBJ2-3; a possible D gene is TRBD1 (6 bases). Germline loops: CDR1 NNHDY, CDR2 SYVADS. V lost 4 bases and J 0 bases, leaving 12 bases between the germline ends. This CDR3 spans 15 amino acids. CDR3 in amino acids: CASSSGTPSAETLYF. The DNA read from the CDR3 is TGTGCCAGCAGTTCCGGGACACCTAGTGCAGAA.

Only a few counts were recorded for this clone. Gene names and germline match the mouse. The read is 4 residues too short to cover the CDR3 end, so that end is filled in from the germline J gene. The chain couples TRBV17 to TRBJ2-2, with 7 bases lining up with TRBD2. Unmatched junction bases numbered 4, after V lost 6 bases and J lost 0 bases. This CDR3 is built from 15 residues. Germline V gene lookup returns CDR1 MNHDT and CDR2 YYDKIL. Partial CDR3 DNA: TGTGCTAGCAGGCCTCTGGGGGCAAACACCGGG. Translating it yields CASRPLGANTG. The whole CDR3 sequence is CASRPLGANTGQLYF.

For this clone: Germline and genes: mouse. The CDR3 end is not reached by the read, which stops 4 residues before it; the germline J gene fills it in. This chain links TRBV1 with TRBJ2-2; D tentatively fits TRBD1 or TRBD2 (5 bases each). CDR1 is NSQYPW and CDR2 is LRSPGD in the germline V gene (reference sequence). The CDR3 length is 15 residues. V lost 0 bases and J 4 bases, leaving 9 bases between the germline ends. CDR3 DNA (partial): TGCACCTGCAGTGCAGACAGGGACGGCACCGGG. Encoded protein: CTCSADRDGTG. The whole CDR3 is CTCSADRDGTGQLYF. The entire variable domain, with the rest obtained from reference TRBV1 and TRBJ2-2, is as follows: VTLLEQNPRWRLVPRGQAVNLRCILKNSQYPWMSWYQQDLQKQLQWLFTLRSPGDKEVKSLPGADYLATRVTDTELRLQVANMSQGRTLYCTCSADRDGTGQLYFGEGSKLTVL.

This clone was counted only a few times. Gene names are the mouse ones. The read ends 4 residues early relative to the CDR3; the germline J gene fills the gap. The gene calls are TRBV5 and TRBJ2-5; no reliable D call. Germline lookup yields CDR1 LGHNA and CDR2 YNLKQL (reference sequence). The CDR3 extends over 13 amino acids. The CDR3 DNA, read in part, is TGTGCCAGCAGCCAAGACGACAAAGAC. Translated: CASSQDDKD. The entire CDR3 reads CASSQDDKDTQYF.

The sample holds a few counts of this clone. Gene names denote mouse genes. The read terminates 4 residues ahead of where the CDR3 ends, so the germline J gene completes it. The chain links TRBV19 to TRBJ2-5; 11 bases align to TRBD1. This CDR3 has 14 amino acids. In germline, CDR1 is FNHDT, CDR2 SITEND (reference sequence). Unmatched junction bases numbered 2, after V lost 5 bases and J lost 3 bases. The CDR3: CASRRDRGQDTQYF. The DNA read from the CDR3 is TGTGCCAGCAGGAGGGACAGGGGGCAAGAC. The full variable domain, its missing parts supplied by reference TRBV19 and TRBJ2-5, is GGIITQTPKFLIGQEGQKLTLKCQQNFNHDTMYWYRQDSGKGLRLIYYSITENDLQKGDLSEGYDASREKKSSFSLTVTSAQKNEMAVFLCASRRDRGQDTQYFGPGTRLLVL.

On this clone: Gene names follow the mouse nomenclature. The missing CDR3 end, 4 residues past where the read stops, is filled in from the germline J gene. This rearrangement joins TRBV12-1 to TRBJ2-2; TRBD2 matches 12 bases. Per germline, CDR1 SGHSN and CDR2 HYEKVE. The CDR3 extends over 19 amino acids. V lost 0 bases and J lost 0; bases outside the gene matches: 7. Partial CDR3 DNA: TGTGCCAGCTCTCTCTCCGGGACTGGGGGGATTACAAACACCGGG. Its protein is CASSLSGTGGITNTG. The whole CDR3 reads CASSLSGTGGITNTGQLYF.

Notes on this clone: Gene names are the mouse ones. The sequence runs out 4 residues before the end of the CDR3; the remainder is reconstructed from the germline J gene. This rearrangement joins TRBV13-3 to TRBJ2-1, with TRBD2 matching over 10 bases. The CDR3 length is 14 residues. The germline gives CDR1 NNHDY, CDR2 SYVADS. The CDR3 is CASSDVGLGTEQFF. The CDR3 DNA, read in part, is TGTGCCAGCAGTGATGTGGGACTGGGGACT.

Concerning this clone: Gene names and germline refer to mouse. The CDR3 goes on 4 residues after the read ends, and that part is filled in from the germline J gene. The chain has TRBV19 and TRBJ2-7; a possible D gene is TRBD1 (6 bases). The length of the CDR3 is 12 residues. Germline V lookup: CDR1 FNHDT, CDR2 SITEND (reference sequence). CDR3 loop: CASSLRGDEQYF. The CDR3 DNA, read in part, is TGTGCCAGCAGTCTCAGGGGAGAT. Combining the CDR3 with reference TRBV19 and TRBJ2-7 gives the whole variable domain GGIITQTPKFLIGQEGQKLTLKCQQNFNHDTMYWYRQDSGKGLRLIYYSITENDLQKGDLSEGYDASREKKSSFSLTVTSAQKNEMAVFLCASSLRGDEQYFGPGTRLTVL.

As regards this clone: Gene names follow the mouse nomenclature. The read is 4 residues too short to cover the CDR3 end, so that end is filled in from the germline J gene. This chain uses TRBV13-2 with TRBJ2-3, with 9 nucleotides matching TRBD1. The trim removed 2 bases at V and 4 bases at J, leaving 5 bases unmatched. CDR1 is NNHNN and CDR2 is SYGAGS in the germline V gene (reference sequence). This CDR3 spans 15 amino acids. CDR3: CASGDGTGRTETLYF. The sequenced CDR3 bases are TGTGCCAGCGGTGACGGGACAGGGAGGACAGAA.

This clone turned up a few times. Mouse names are used for the genes. The missing CDR3 end, 4 residues past where the read stops, is filled in from the germline J gene. This CDR3 is also generated by other DNA sequences in the sample. This chain connects TRBV19 to TRBJ2-3; 11 bases map to TRBD1. Germline V gene data show CDR1 as FNHDT and CDR2 as SITEND (reference sequence). V shed 4 bases, J shed 2 bases, and the junction held 3 bases outside the gene matches. The CDR3 loop spans 15 amino acids. The CDR3 sequence is CASSRDRGSAETLYF. CDR3 bases read: TGTGCCAGCAGTCGGGACAGGGGGTCTGCAGAA.

This clone was seen a few times. Gene names are the mouse ones. From the germline J gene comes the end of the CDR3, since the read stops 4 residues before it. The V and J genes are TRBV13-3 and TRBJ2-3; D possibly corresponds to TRBD1 (5 bases). Germline CDR1 reads NNHDY; CDR2 reads SYVADS. V lost 5 bases, J lost 1 base, and 14 bases lay in between. The CDR3 has 15 residues. CDR3: CASSAPSTGAETLYF. CDR3 DNA (partial): TGTGCCAGCAGCGCACCATCGACAGGTGCAGAA.

As regards this clone: All gene names here are mouse names. The read ends 4 residues before the CDR3 terminus; that terminus is restored from the germline J gene. The chain couples TRBV1 to TRBJ2-7, with 10 bases matching TRBD2. This CDR3 is built from 16 residues. Germline-derived CDR1 and CDR2 are NSQYPW and LRSPGD (reference sequence). The V gene end was trimmed by 4 bases and the J gene end by 1 base; junction bases not matched to a gene: 7. CDR3 sequence: CTCSVTGGEGSYEQYF. Partial CDR3 DNA: TGCACCTGCAGTGTTACTGGGGGGGAGGGTTCCTAT.